Each of the 15 T cell receptor beta chains below was sequenced from the same sample in a study of human T cells and chemical hapten exposure. Time point of the sample: patch test 3, about 24 weeks after DPC sensitization. Treatment described: therapeutic diphenylcyclopropenone sensitization with weekly scalp DPC. Each CDR3 protein gets one entry after TCRdb re-called the RACE reads with MiXCR. This table has approximately 80,000 distinct CDR3 sequences, 10% to 15% appearing once. The source was whole blood, collected in connection with sensitization to the hapten diphenylcyclopropenone (DPC). These receptors were obtained from a woman aged 50 to 65 with alopecia areata. Some clones in this sample may be carry-over from other donors' samples.

This clonotype was counted many times. V and J are TRBV29-1 and TRBJ1-5, with 8 bases lining up with TRBD1. CDR3 length: 15 amino acids. Germline-derived CDR1 and CDR2 are SQVTM and ANQGSEA. J gave up 6 bases and V 8 bases, and 15 bases lay outside the gene matches. The CDR3 DNA follows: TGCAGCTCCCCGGCGGACAGGGAAAAGGGTCAGCCCCAGCATTTT. This gives the protein CSSPADREKGQPQHF.

The chain joins TRBV5-1 to TRBJ1-1; 9 bases line up with TRBD1. The CDR3 extends over 15 amino acids. Trimming removed 3 bases from V and 4 bases from J; junction bases left unmatched: 7. Germline-derived CDR1 and CDR2 are SGHRS and YFSETQ. The CDR3 sequence: CASSSRGQGSTEAFF. For the CDR3, the DNA is TGCGCCAGCAGCTCGAGGGGACAGGGAAGCACTGAAGCTTTCTTT. Full variable domain (outside the CDR3, taken from reference TRBV5-1 and TRBJ1-1): KAGVTQTPRYLIKTRGQQVTLSCSPISGHRSVSWYQQTPGQGLQFLFEYFSETQRNKGNFPGRFSGRQFSNSRSEMNVSTLELGDSALYLCASSSRGQGSTEAFFGQGTRLTVV.

This clonotype came up many times. This chain joins TRBV23-1 and TRBJ2-7, with 7 bases aligning to TRBD2. TRBV23-1 is assigned to the ORF class and has an uncertain function. This CDR3 comprises 15 residues. The ends lost 0 bases at V and 1 base at J; junction bases unmatched: 3. The CDR3 sequence is CASSQSREGSYEQYF. In DNA form, the CDR3 reads TGCGCCAGCAGTCAATCGAGGGAGGGGTCCTACGAGCAGTACTTC.

Ten or more counts support this clonotype. The DNA for the CDR3 is TGTGCCAGCAGCTTCCAGGCCTTATCTGAAGCTTTCTTT. Translated: CASSFQALSEAFF. V and J are TRBV7-9 and TRBJ1-1, with no clear D. V was clipped by 3 bases and J by 6 bases, with 11 bases between them. Germline CDR1 and CDR2: SEHNR and FQNEAQ (reference sequence). This CDR3 contains 13 residues. The full variable domain, with the rest looked up from reference TRBV7-9 and TRBJ1-1, is DTGVSQNPRHKITKRGQNVTFRCDPISEHNRLYWYRQTLGQGPEFLTYFQNEAQLEKSRLLSDRFSAERPKGSFSTLEIQRTEQGDSAMYLCASSFQALSEAFFGQGTRLTVV.

This clonotype was recorded at least ten times. The gene calls are TRBV11-2 and TRBJ2-7; D possibly corresponds to TRBD2 (6 bases). CDR1 is SGHAT, CDR2 FQNNGV, per germline. The CDR3 runs to 14 residues. Between the trimmed V and J ends, which lost 1 base and 6 bases, there was a span of 13 bases. CDR3 loop: CASSLGDSRREQYF. In nucleotides, the CDR3 is TGTGCCAGCAGCTTAGGGGACTCGAGGCGCGAGCAGTACTTC.

This rearrangement joins TRBV11-2 to TRBJ2-4; D gene unclear. The CDR3 runs 14 residues. Looked up from germline, CDR1 is SGHAT and CDR2 is FQNNGV. The germline V and J ends were trimmed by 5 bases and 7 bases, with 15 bases remaining between them. The CDR3 region is CASSPGRALNIQYF. The DNA for the CDR3 is TGTGCCAGCAGCCCAGGACGGGCGCTGAACATTCAGTACTTC.

This clonotype was picked up a small number of times. This chain links TRBV5-4 with TRBJ2-1; D might be TRBD2 (6 bases). This CDR3 has 16 residues. Germline CDR1 and CDR2: SGHNT and YYREEE (reference sequence). The V gene lost 0 bases and the J gene lost 3 bases, with 13 bases spanning the gap. The CDR3 loop reads CASSLVRGNIYNEQFF. CDR3 nucleotide sequence: TGTGCCAGCAGCTTGGTTCGCGGGAATATCTACAATGAGCAGTTCTTC.

This sequence joins TRBV20-1 and TRBJ2-3; D possibly corresponds to TRBD2 (6 bases). V was clipped by 1 base and J by 4 bases, with 12 bases between them. The CDR3 length is 14 residues. Germline V gene lookup returns CDR1 DFQATT and CDR2 SNEGSKA (reference sequence). The CDR3 DNA reads TGCAGTGCTAGAGGCGGGGCCGGGGCAGATACGCAGTATTTT. As protein: CSARGGAGADTQYF.

The rearrangement links TRBV18 to TRBJ1-1; D gene unclear. V was pared by 3 bases and J by 7 bases, with 9 bases between. The CDR3 has 12 residues. Germline V gene sequence: CDR1 KGHSH, CDR2 LQKENI. Here the CDR3 DNA reads TGTGCCAGCTCACCGACTGGTAGTGAAGCTTTCTTT. Translating gives CASSPTGSEAFF.

The J gene is TRBJ2-3, the V gene TRBV7-4, with 7 bases that match TRBD1. The CDR3 extends over 16 amino acids. The germline gives CDR1 SGHVT, CDR2 SQSDAQ. After removal of 8 bases from V and 0 bases from J, the junction contained 11 bases not matched to a gene. As DNA, the CDR3 is TGTGCCAGCCGTCCGAGCCGGGACAGAAGCACAGATACGCAGTATTTT. Protein sequence: CASRPSRDRSTDTQYF.

V usage is TRBV27 and J usage is TRBJ2-1, with D possibly being TRBD2 (6 bases). Trimming took off 3 bases at V and 6 bases at J, with 12 bases between the two ends. Germline assignment: CDR1 MNHEY and CDR2 SMNVEV (reference sequence). The CDR3 covers 14 residues. The CDR3 protein is CASSLRLALNEQFF. For the CDR3, the DNA is TGTGCCAGCAGTTTGCGGCTAGCGCTCAATGAGCAGTTCTTC.

This clonotype was picked up many times. CDR3 amino acids: CASSPTASDFVGNTIYF. The CDR3 DNA is TGCGCCAGCAGCCCCACTGCGTCGGACTTCGTTGGAAACACCATATATTTT. The genes are TRBV5-1 and TRBJ1-3; no firm D call. V lost 4 bases to trimming and J lost 3 bases, with 20 bases between them. In germline, CDR1 is SGHRS, CDR2 YFSETQ. The CDR3 is 17 amino acids.

The rearrangement joins TRBV30 to TRBJ2-3; D unresolved. The CDR3 contains 15 residues. Germline lookup yields CDR1 GTSNPN and CDR2 SVGIG (reference sequence). Trimming removed 4 bases at V and 2 bases at J, with 16 bases between. The CDR3 sequence: CAWKGTLRFTDTQYF. The CDR3 bases are TGTGCCTGGAAGGGAACTCTGCGCTTCACAGATACGCAGTATTTT.

There are a few counts of this clonotype. The chain joins TRBV7-2 to TRBJ2-1; D is tentatively TRBD1 or TRBD2 (5 bases each). The V and J ends lost 5 bases and 4 bases respectively, with 18 bases between them. Germline V lookup: CDR1 SGHTA, CDR2 FQGNSA. CDR3 length: 16 residues. Written as DNA, the CDR3 is TGTGCCAGCAGCCCCGCCCGGGACGCTTTTTACAATGAGCAGTTCTTC. Translating gives CASSPARDAFYNEQFF.

This clonotype was counted ten times or more. The chain couples TRBV20-1 to TRBJ2-5, with D uncertain. The germline V and J ends were trimmed by 2 bases and 5 bases, with 6 bases remaining between them. This CDR3 has 11 residues. CDR1 and CDR2 from the germline V gene are DFQATT and SNEGSKA (reference sequence). For the CDR3, the DNA is TGCAGTGCTAGACAAGCCGAGACCCAGTACTTC. This codes for CSARQAETQYF.